This T cell receptor (beta chain) was documented in a study of blood T cells in healthy people across ages. Combining a sample-barcoded 5' primer with a J-beta primer mix, a second PCR ran for about 6 to 12 cycles. TCRdb ran MiXCR on the 5' RACE reads and lists one entry per CDR3 protein. The data contain just over 1 million distinct CDR3 sequences, 45% of them seen just once; the ten biggest clones take up under 20%. Germline V gene lookup returns CDR1 MNHNY and CDR2 SVGAGI (reference sequence). This CDR3 spans 13 amino acids. J was trimmed by 12 bases and V by 9 bases; bases with no gene match: 13.

The sequence was obtained from a woman aged 60-75 years in good health. The chain uses TRBV6-6 and TRBJ2-5; TRBD1 matches 10 bases. Sequencing was carried out using blood. For the CDR3, the DNA is TGTGCCAGTAGGACAGGGGGTTCTTTACGAAAGTACTTC. This sequence encodes CASRTGGSLRKYF.